Below, 32 T cell receptor beta chains from the same sample are listed, as sequenced in a study of blood T cell repertoires in COVID-19. Generated by immunoSEQ multiplex PCR, the TCRdb table keeps only in-frame clones and is missing some. The sample shows about 480,000 clones, roughly 87% of them seen only once. Input material: peripheral blood. The receptors derive from a young man with COVID-19, enrolled during active disease.

The chain has TRBV6-2 or TRBV6-3 and TRBJ2-7; maybe TRBD2 (5 bases). The CDR3 loop spans 13 amino acids. Deletions cut 4 bases from V and 3 bases from J, with 10 bases between. Germline CDR1 MNHEY, CDR2 SVGEGT. The CDR3 loop reads CASSLDYFYEQYF. CDR3 in DNA: TGTGCCAGCAGTTTAGACTACTTCTACGAGCAGTACTTC.

A remark on this clone: In the same sample, other DNA sequences code for this CDR3. This sequence joins TRBV7-9 and TRBJ1-1, with D uncertain. Trimming cost V 1 base and J 1 base, with 7 bases left between them. Germline V gene data show CDR1 as SEHNR and CDR2 as FQNEAQ (reference sequence). The CDR3 loop spans 14 amino acids. This chain's CDR3 is CASSLGTGNTEAFF. The CDR3 DNA is TGTGCCAGCAGCTTAGGTACGGGGAACACTGAAGCTTTCTTT.

The chain combines TRBV2 with TRBJ1-4, with TRBD1 as a possible D gene (5 bases). V lost 10 bases, J lost 7 bases, and 19 bases lay in between. This CDR3 contains 14 residues. Germline CDR1 SNHLY, CDR2 FYNNEI. CDR3 in DNA: TGTGCCACTTTGCGCCAGGGTGGATTTGAAAAACTGTTTTTT. Residues: CATLRQGGFEKLFF.

V is TRBV28 and J is TRBJ2-1; TRBD2 aligns across 12 bases. The CDR3 covers 15 residues. Germline V gives CDR1 MDHEN, CDR2 SYDVKM. V gave up 6 bases and J gave up 9 bases; unmatched junction bases: 9. CDR3 bases: TGTGCCAGCAGCTATCCGGGACTAGCGGGCGGTGAGCAGTTCTTC. Its protein is CASSYPGLAGGEQFF.

V usage is TRBV7-8 and J usage is TRBJ2-7; 9 bases are a match to TRBD1. The V and J ends lost 5 bases and 2 bases, in that order; junction bases with no gene match: 10. This CDR3 region has 16 residues. The germline V gene encodes CDR1 SGHVS and CDR2 FQNEAQ. CDR3 nucleotide sequence: TGTGCCAGCAGCCCGACCGGGACAGGGAAACCCTACGAGCAGTACTTC. It codes for CASSPTGTGKPYEQYF.

The chain combines TRBV11-2 with TRBJ2-2, with D possibly matching TRBD1 (6 bases). Trimming shortened V by 1 base and J by 5 bases, and 11 bases separated the two germline ends. From germline, CDR1 is SGHAT and CDR2 FQNNGV. The CDR3 runs to 15 residues. CDR3 region: CASSLAGARTGELFF. Here the CDR3 DNA reads TGTGCCAGCAGCTTAGCAGGGGCTCGGACCGGGGAGCTGTTTTTT. The variable domain in full, with the rest retrieved from reference TRBV11-2 and TRBJ2-2, is EAGVAQSPRYKIIEKRQSVAFWCNPISGHATLYWYQQILGQGPKLLIQFQNNGVVDDSQLPKDRFSAERLKGVDSTLKIQPAKLEDSAVYLCASSLAGARTGELFFGEGSRLTVL.

This clone showed up just once. The rearrangement uses TRBV6-5 and TRBJ2-7, with 10 bases lining up with TRBD2. CDR3 length: 15 amino acids. Per germline, CDR1 MNHEY and CDR2 SVGAGI. V lost 5 bases to trimming and J lost 2 bases; unmatched junction nucleotides: 6. The CDR3 spells CASSPTSGVPYEQYF. CDR3 nucleotides: TGTGCCAGCAGTCCCACTAGCGGGGTCCCCTACGAGCAGTACTTC.

The chain carries TRBV2 and TRBJ2-2; 14 bases are a match to TRBD2. CDR1 and CDR2 from the germline V gene are SNHLY and FYNNEI. The CDR3 consists of 15 residues. V shed 6 bases and J 7 bases; nucleotides not matched to a gene: 4. The CDR3 sequence is CASRGLAGGIGELFF. The CDR3 DNA reads TGTGCCAGCAGAGGACTAGCGGGAGGTATCGGGGAGCTGTTTTTT.

The chain is built from TRBV5-1 and TRBJ2-2; TRBD2 agrees at 8 bases. J was trimmed by 5 bases and V by 6 bases; bases with no gene match: 12. Looked up from germline, CDR1 is SGHRS and CDR2 is YFSETQ. The CDR3 totals 16 residues. The CDR3 protein is CASTSGLGGGTGELFF. The CDR3 region has the DNA TGCGCCAGCACTAGCGGGCTTGGTGGAGGGACCGGGGAGCTGTTTTTT.

The J gene is TRBJ1-6, the V gene TRBV12-3 or TRBV12-4, with D possibly being TRBD1 (6 bases). This CDR3 is built from 12 residues. V was cut by 8 bases and J by 7 bases, with 9 bases left in between. Here the CDR3 DNA reads TGTGCCAGCCGGGGGGCAAATTCACCCCTCCACTTT. Translating it yields CASRGANSPLHF.

This clone was seen many times. This chain links TRBV5-4 with TRBJ2-3; 7 bases line up with TRBD2. CDR3 length: 13 amino acids. V lost 0 bases to trimming and J lost 5 bases; unmatched junction nucleotides: 0. In germline, CDR1 is SGHNT, CDR2 YYREEE (reference sequence). CDR3 loop: CASSLAGGDTQYF. CDR3 bases: TGTGCCAGCAGCTTGGCGGGGGGAGATACGCAGTATTTT.

The chain carries TRBV3-1 (or the pseudogene TRBV3-2) and TRBJ2-7; 7 bases line up with TRBD2. The germline CDR1 and CDR2 sequences are LGHDT and YNNKEL (reference sequence). The CDR3 covers 15 residues. Trimming removed 0 bases from V and 2 bases from J; junction bases left unmatched: 4. The CDR3 loop is CASSQDSAGAYEQYF. CDR3 bases: TGTGCCAGCAGCCAAGATTCGGCGGGGGCCTACGAGCAGTACTTC.

This rearrangement joins TRBV9 to TRBJ1-1; weak D call: TRBD1 (6 bases). V was clipped by 0 bases and J by 4 bases, with 10 bases between them. This CDR3 has 14 residues. The germline gives CDR1 SGDLS, CDR2 YYNGEE. DNA for the CDR3: TGTGCCAGCAGCGTAGCCAGGGGACCCACTGAAGCTTTCTTT. It codes for CASSVARGPTEAFF.

This chain links TRBV30 with TRBJ2-2, with 9 bases identical to TRBD2. The CDR3 has 15 amino acids. V shed 4 bases, J shed 6 bases, and the junction held 9 bases outside the gene matches. The germline V gene encodes CDR1 GTSNPN and CDR2 SVGIG (reference sequence). CDR3 nucleotide sequence: TGTGCCTGGACTACCGGGACTAGCTTTTCCGGGGAGCTGTTTTTT. Translated, it gives CAWTTGTSFSGELFF.

The chain recombines TRBV27 with TRBJ2-2; D might be TRBD2 (5 bases). In germline, CDR1 is MNHEY, CDR2 SMNVEV (reference sequence). The length of the CDR3 is 14 residues. The ends were cut back, 3 bases at V and 4 bases at J, with 9 bases in the middle. This chain's CDR3 is CASSLSGITGELFF. The CDR3, as DNA: TGTGCCAGCAGTTTGTCGGGGATCACCGGGGAGCTGTTTTTT.

The chain recombines TRBV13 with TRBJ1-1; the match to TRBD1 covers 7 bases. V was clipped by 3 bases and J by 2 bases; unmatched bases: 9. Germline V gives CDR1 PRHDT, CDR2 FYEKMQ (reference sequence). This CDR3 is 16 amino acids long. In nucleotides, the CDR3 is TGTGCCAGCAGCTTGGGACAGCTGGAGGTTAACACTGAAGCTTTCTTT. Protein product: CASSLGQLEVNTEAFF.

This chain links TRBV6-5 with TRBJ2-2; perhaps TRBD1 as D (6 bases). This CDR3 region has 15 residues. CDR1 and CDR2 from the germline V gene are MNHEY and SVGAGI. With 4 bases removed from V and 4 bases from J, the gap between germline ends came to 13 bases. CDR3 DNA sequence: TGTGCCAGCAGTTCCTCGACAGGTGGCACCGGGGAGCTGTTTTTT. This translates into CASSSSTGGTGELFF.

With respect to this clone: One junction end does not reproduce the germline sequence, and a read error may be involved. The chain carries TRBV12-3 or TRBV12-4 and TRBJ2-7; D gene unclear. The CDR3 is 13 amino acids. In nucleotides, the CDR3 is TGTGCCAGCAGCCCTGGGCAGAATTACGTGCAGTACTTC. Translation gives CASSPGQNYVQYF.

The chain employs TRBV5-6 and TRBJ2-7; tentatively, D is TRBD1 (6 bases). V was pared by 2 bases and J by 4 bases, with 10 bases between. Germline V CDR1 and CDR2: SGHDT, YYEEEE. This CDR3 is built from 13 residues. CDR3 sequence: CASSFNREYEQYF. CDR3 sequence (DNA): TGTGCCAGCAGCTTTAACAGGGAATACGAGCAGTACTTC.

The chain employs TRBV5-1 and TRBJ2-1; possible D gene TRBD2, 6 bases. CDR3 length: 15 amino acids. V was shortened by 4 bases and J by 2 bases, with 13 bases between the two germline ends. Germline V gene lookup returns CDR1 SGHRS and CDR2 YFSETQ. CDR3 sequence reads: CASSPIAETYNEQFF. CDR3 nucleotides: TGCGCCAGCAGCCCCATAGCGGAGACCTACAATGAGCAGTTCTTC.

This clone turned up a few times. The rearrangement links TRBV11-2 to TRBJ1-1; a weak D match, TRBD1 (5 bases). Germline V CDR1 and CDR2: SGHAT, FQNNGV. V shed 2 bases and J shed 7 bases, with 8 bases lying between them. CDR3 length: 12 amino acids. CDR3 DNA: TGTGCCAGCAGCTTACAGGGAAATGAAGCTTTCTTT. Amino acid sequence: CASSLQGNEAFF.

V is TRBV5-1 and J is TRBJ2-6; D gene uncertain. This CDR3 comprises 16 residues. Looked up from germline, CDR1 is SGHRS and CDR2 is YFSETQ. The ends were cut back, 6 bases at V and 0 bases at J, with 13 bases in the middle. The CDR3 nucleotides read TGCGCCAGCACCCCGACTCTCTTCTCTGGGGCCAACGTCCTGACTTTC. It specifies CASTPTLFSGANVLTF.

The chain carries TRBV7-2 and TRBJ2-1; maybe TRBD2 (6 bases). Trimming pared 5 bases from V and 5 bases from J, leaving 13 bases between. The V gene's germline CDR1 is SGHTA and CDR2 FQGNSA. There are 14 residues in the CDR3. CDR3 in amino acids: CASSPSGQDNEQFF. DNA of the CDR3: TGTGCCAGCAGCCCGAGCGGGCAGGACAATGAGCAGTTCTTC.

The chain recombines TRBV5-4 with TRBJ2-3; 10 bases match TRBD2. The CDR3 contains 17 residues. Trimming removed 0 bases from V and 2 bases from J; junction bases left unmatched: 6. Germline assignment: CDR1 SGHNT and CDR2 YYREEE (reference sequence). The CDR3 DNA follows: TGTGCCAGCAGCTTGGCCTCTAGCGGGAGCAACACAGATACGCAGTATTTT. Its translation: CASSLASSGSNTDTQYF.

The V gene is TRBV3-1 (or the pseudogene TRBV3-2), the J gene TRBJ2-7; 9 bases match TRBD2. CDR1 and CDR2 (germline): LGHDT, YNNKEL (reference sequence). The CDR3 covers 12 residues. The junction had 3 bases not matched to a gene; V was cut back by 3 bases and J by 9 bases. The CDR3 sequence: CASSHKRGAQYF. The DNA for the CDR3 is TGTGCCAGCAGCCATAAGCGGGGGGCGCAGTACTTC.

This clone was seen a single time. The chain recombines TRBV6-5 with TRBJ2-7; 8 nucleotides align to TRBD1. Germline trimming cut 6 bases from V and 4 bases from J; bases unmatched to any gene: 5. This CDR3 spans 13 amino acids. Germline assignment: CDR1 MNHEY and CDR2 SVGAGI. CDR3 sequence (DNA): TGTGCCAGCAGCGTAGACAGGGGTTACGAGCAGTACTTC. It encodes CASSVDRGYEQYF.

CDR3 DNA sequence: TGCGCCAGCAGCCAAGATTCTAGCGGTAGCTCCTACGAGCAGTACTTC. This codes for CASSQDSSGSSYEQYF. This rearrangement joins TRBV4-1 to TRBJ2-7, with 7 bases aligning to TRBD2. The CDR3 totals 16 residues. V shed 0 bases, J shed 0 bases, and the junction held 5 bases outside the gene matches. The germline gives CDR1 MGHRA, CDR2 YSYEKL.

J is TRBJ2-3 and V is TRBV12-3 or TRBV12-4; possibly TRBD2 for D (6 bases). V lost 3 bases and J 4 bases, leaving 8 bases between the germline ends. The CDR3 length is 13 residues. The CDR3 nucleotides read TGTGCCAGCAGTTTGGAGGGTCCAGATACGCAGTATTTT. Encoded protein: CASSLEGPDTQYF.

V usage is TRBV5-1 and J usage is TRBJ1-6; D remains unclear. In germline, CDR1 is SGHRS, CDR2 YFSETQ. Deletions cut 5 bases from V and 10 bases from J, with 19 bases between. CDR3 length equals 15 residues. The CDR3, as DNA: TGCGCCAGCAGTTCCGCGGTCGGAGGAGGGTCACCCCTCCACTTT. Translated, it gives CASSSAVGGGSPLHF.

CDR3 sequence reads: CASSGITNSPLHF. DNA of the CDR3: TGTGCCAGCAGCGGAATAACAAATTCACCCCTCCACTTT. The chain uses TRBV9 and TRBJ1-6; D remains ambiguous. V was clipped by 3 bases and J by 7 bases, with 8 bases between them. Germline values: CDR1 SGDLS, CDR2 YYNGEE. This CDR3 is built from 13 residues.

The chain uses TRBV2 and TRBJ1-1; D is ambiguous. Germline V lookup: CDR1 SNHLY, CDR2 FYNNEI. Between the trimmed V and J ends, which lost 6 bases and 0 bases, there was a span of 14 bases. The CDR3 runs to 15 residues. The CDR3 protein is CASSLPPTVNTEAFF. In DNA, the CDR3 is TGTGCCAGCAGCCTCCCCCCCACTGTGAACACTGAAGCTTTCTTT.

The chain links TRBV29-1 to TRBJ2-5; D possibly corresponds to TRBD1 (6 bases). With 6 bases removed from V and 2 bases from J, the gap between germline ends came to 10 bases. The length of the CDR3 is 12 residues. CDR1 is SQVTM, CDR2 ANQGSEA, per germline. The CDR3 bases are TGCAGCGTCCAGGGGATTCAAGAGACCCAGTACTTC. Its translation is CSVQGIQETQYF.